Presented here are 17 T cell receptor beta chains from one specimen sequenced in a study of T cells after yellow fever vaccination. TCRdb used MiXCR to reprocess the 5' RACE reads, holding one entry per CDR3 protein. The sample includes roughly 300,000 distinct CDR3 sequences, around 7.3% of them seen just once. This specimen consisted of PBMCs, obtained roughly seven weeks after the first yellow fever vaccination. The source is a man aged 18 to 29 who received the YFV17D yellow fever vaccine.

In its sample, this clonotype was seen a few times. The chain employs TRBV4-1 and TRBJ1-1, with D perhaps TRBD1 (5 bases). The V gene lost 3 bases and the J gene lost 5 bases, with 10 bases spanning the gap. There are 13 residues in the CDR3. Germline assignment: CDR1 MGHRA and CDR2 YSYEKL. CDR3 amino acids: CASSQDTTTEAFF. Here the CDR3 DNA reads TGCGCCAGCAGCCAGGACACTACTACTGAAGCTTTCTTT.

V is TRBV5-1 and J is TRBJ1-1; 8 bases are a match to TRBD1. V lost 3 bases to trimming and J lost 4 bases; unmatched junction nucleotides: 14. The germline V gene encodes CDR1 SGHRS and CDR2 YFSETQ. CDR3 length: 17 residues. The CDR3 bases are TGCGCCAGCAGCTCTAGGACAGGGACGAAGCTTGGCACTGAAGCTTTCTTT. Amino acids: CASSSRTGTKLGTEAFF.

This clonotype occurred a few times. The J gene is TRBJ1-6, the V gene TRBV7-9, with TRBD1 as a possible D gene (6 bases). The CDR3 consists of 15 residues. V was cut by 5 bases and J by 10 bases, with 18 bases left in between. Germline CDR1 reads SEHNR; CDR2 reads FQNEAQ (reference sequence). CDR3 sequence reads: CASSPRPRGDSPLHF. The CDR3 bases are TGTGCCAGCAGCCCACGGCCCAGGGGTGACTCACCCCTCCACTTT. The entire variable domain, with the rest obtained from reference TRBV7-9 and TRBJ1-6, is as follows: DTGVSQNPRHKITKRGQNVTFRCDPISEHNRLYWYRQTLGQGPEFLTYFQNEAQLEKSRLLSDRFSAERPKGSFSTLEIQRTEQGDSAMYLCASSPRPRGDSPLHFGNGTRLTVT.

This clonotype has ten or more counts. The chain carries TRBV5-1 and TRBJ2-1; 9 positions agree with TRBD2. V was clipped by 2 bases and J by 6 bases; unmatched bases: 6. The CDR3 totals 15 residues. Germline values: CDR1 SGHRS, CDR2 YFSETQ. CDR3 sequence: CASSLLAGGSNEQFF. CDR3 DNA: TGCGCCAGCAGCTTATTGGCGGGGGGGAGCAATGAGCAGTTCTTC.

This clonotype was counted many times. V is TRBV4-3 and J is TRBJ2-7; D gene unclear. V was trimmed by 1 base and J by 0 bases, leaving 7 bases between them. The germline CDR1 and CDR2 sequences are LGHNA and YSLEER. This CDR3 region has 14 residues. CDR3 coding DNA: TGCGCCAGCAGCCAAGGGGCCAGCTCCTACGAGCAGTACGTC. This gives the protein CASSQGASSYEQYV.

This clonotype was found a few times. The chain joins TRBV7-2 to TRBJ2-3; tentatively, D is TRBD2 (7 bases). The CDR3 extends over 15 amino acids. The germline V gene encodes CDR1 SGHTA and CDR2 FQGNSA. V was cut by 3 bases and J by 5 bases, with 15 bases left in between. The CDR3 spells CASSFPVGGQDTQYF. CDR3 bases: TGTGCCAGCAGCTTTCCGGTGGGGGGGCAAGATACGCAGTATTTT.

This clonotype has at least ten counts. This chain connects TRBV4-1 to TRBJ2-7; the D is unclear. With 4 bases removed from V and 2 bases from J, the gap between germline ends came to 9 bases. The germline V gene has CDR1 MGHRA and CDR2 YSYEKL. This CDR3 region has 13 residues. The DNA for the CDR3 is TGCGCCAGCAGCCGCCCCGGAGCCTACGAGCAGTACTTC. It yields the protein CASSRPGAYEQYF.

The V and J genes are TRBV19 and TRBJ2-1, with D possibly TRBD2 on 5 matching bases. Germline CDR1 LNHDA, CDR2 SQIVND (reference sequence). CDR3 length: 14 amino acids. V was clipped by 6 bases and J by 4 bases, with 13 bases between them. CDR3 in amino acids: CASSDIGVYNEQFF. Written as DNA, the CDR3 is TGTGCCAGTAGCGACATCGGGGTTTACAATGAGCAGTTCTTC.

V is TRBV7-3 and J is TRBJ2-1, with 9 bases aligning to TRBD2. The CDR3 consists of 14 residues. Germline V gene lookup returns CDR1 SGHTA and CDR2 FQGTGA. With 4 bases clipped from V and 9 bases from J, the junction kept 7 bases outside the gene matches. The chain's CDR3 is CASSWGTSLTEQFF. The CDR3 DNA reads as TGTGCCAGCAGCTGGGGGACTAGCTTGACTGAGCAGTTCTTC.

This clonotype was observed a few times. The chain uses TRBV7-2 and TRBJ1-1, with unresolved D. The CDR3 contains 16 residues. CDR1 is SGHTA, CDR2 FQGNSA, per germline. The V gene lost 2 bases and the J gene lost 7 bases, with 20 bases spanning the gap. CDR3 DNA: TGTGCCAGCAGCTTAAGGCCGCAGTCCCTATTGGGTGAAGCTTTCTTT. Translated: CASSLRPQSLLGEAFF.

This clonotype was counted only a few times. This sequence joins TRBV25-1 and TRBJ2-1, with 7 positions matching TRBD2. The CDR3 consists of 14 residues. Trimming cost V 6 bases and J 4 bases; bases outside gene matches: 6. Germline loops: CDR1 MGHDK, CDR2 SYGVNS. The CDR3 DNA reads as TGTGCCAGCAGGGCGGGGGTATTATACAATGAGCAGTTCTTC. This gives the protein CASRAGVLYNEQFF.

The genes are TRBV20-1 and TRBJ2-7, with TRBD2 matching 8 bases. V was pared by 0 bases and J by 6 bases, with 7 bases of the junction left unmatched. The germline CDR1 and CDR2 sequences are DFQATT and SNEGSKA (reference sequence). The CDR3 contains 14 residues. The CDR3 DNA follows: TGCAGTGCTAGAGAGGTTGCGGGGGGCGGCGAGCAGTACTTC. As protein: CSAREVAGGGEQYF.

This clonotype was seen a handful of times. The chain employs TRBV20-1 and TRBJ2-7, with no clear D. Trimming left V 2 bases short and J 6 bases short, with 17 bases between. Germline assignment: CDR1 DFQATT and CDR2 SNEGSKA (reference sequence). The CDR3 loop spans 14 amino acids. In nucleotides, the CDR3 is TGCAGTGCTAGAAAGTGGGAAGGTGCCCGCGAGCAGTACTTC. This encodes CSARKWEGAREQYF.

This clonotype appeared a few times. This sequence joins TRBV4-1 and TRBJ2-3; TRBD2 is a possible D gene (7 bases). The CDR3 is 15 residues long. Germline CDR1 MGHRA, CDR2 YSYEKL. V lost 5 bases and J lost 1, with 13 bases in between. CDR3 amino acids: CASSGIGGRTDTQYF. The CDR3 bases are TGCGCCAGCAGCGGTATCGGGGGGCGCACAGATACGCAGTATTTT.

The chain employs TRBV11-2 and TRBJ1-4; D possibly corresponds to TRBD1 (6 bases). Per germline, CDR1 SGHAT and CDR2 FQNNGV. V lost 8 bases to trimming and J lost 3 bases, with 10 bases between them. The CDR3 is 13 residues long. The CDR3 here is CASLGAANEKLFF. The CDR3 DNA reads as TGTGCCAGCCTGGGGGCGGCTAATGAAAAACTGTTTTTT.

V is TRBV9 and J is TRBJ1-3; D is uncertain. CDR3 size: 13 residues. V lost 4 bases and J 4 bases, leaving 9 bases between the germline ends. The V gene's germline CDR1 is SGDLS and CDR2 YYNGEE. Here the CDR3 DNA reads TGTGCCAGCAGCCAAATGTCGGGAAACACCATATATTTT. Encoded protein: CASSQMSGNTIYF.

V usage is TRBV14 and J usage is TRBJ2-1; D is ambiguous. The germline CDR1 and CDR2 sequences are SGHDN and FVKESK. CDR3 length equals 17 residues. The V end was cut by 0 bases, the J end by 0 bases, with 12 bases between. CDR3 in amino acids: CASSQEVGGLSYNEQFF. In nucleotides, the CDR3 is TGTGCCAGCAGCCAAGAGGTAGGCGGCCTCTCCTACAATGAGCAGTTCTTC.